Listed below are T cell receptor beta chains from one sample, sequenced in a study of cytomegalovirus exposure and HLA in healthy donors. Sequencing was performed with immunoSEQ multiplex PCR; in TCRdb, only in-frame clones are kept and a portion is missing. The top ten clones hold over 4% of a sample with just over 95,000 clones, nearly 80% of them seen once. Source material: PBMCs. These receptor sequences come from a woman in her thirties or forties in good health and CMV-seropositive. The CDR3 runs from the conserved cysteine through the conserved F or W. A D gene is named only where the DNA matches it firmly. Clone size is shown for a subset of rows, as once, few, many or a class of expanded clone.

TRBJ2-1,-,TRBV21-1,once,CASSKGGSGSLCNNEQFF,TGTGCCAGCAGCAAGGGTGGGAGCGGGAGTTTATGTAACAATGAGCAGTTCTTC
TRBJ1-5,-,TRBV10-2,few,CASRRDIESNQPQHF,TGCGCCAGCAGACGGGACATTGAGAGCAATCAGCCCCAGCATTTT
TRBJ2-7,-,TRBV10-3,-,CAIGLGPGVQLREQYF,TGTGCCATCGGACTAGGGCCAGGGGTTCAGCTACGCGAGCAGTACTTC
TRBJ2-1,-,TRBV19,-,CASSMDSIYEQFF,TGTGCCAGTAGTATGGACAGTATCTATGAGCAGTTCTTC
TRBJ2-7,TRBD1,TRBV10-3,-,CAISESTGQGKDYEQYF,TGTGCCATCAGCGAGTCTACGGGACAGGGGAAAGACTACGAGCAGTACTTC
TRBJ1-2,TRBD1,TRBV5-6,-,CASSLGDRENYGYTF,TGTGCCAGCAGCTTGGGGGACAGGGAAAACTATGGCTACACCTTC
TRBJ1-5,-,TRBV6-5,once,CASSRGSSQPQHF,TGTGCCAGCAGCAGGGGTTCCAGTCAGCCCCAGCATTTT
TRBJ1-4,-,TRBV15,-,CATSEELVATNEKLFF,TGTGCCACCAGCGAAGAGTTGGTCGCAACTAATGAAAAACTGTTTTTT
TRBJ2-5,TRBD2,TRBV9,-,CASSASGLAGDTQYF,TGTGCCAGCAGCGCCTCGGGACTAGCGGGAGACACCCAGTACTTC
TRBJ2-7,-,TRBV19,-,CASSLIMGSSYEQYF,TGTGCCAGTAGTCTCATCATGGGCAGCTCCTACGAGCAGTACTTC
TRBJ1-3,-,TRBV7-9,once,CASSLIMGDSGNTIYF,TGTGCCAGCAGCTTAATTATGGGAGACTCTGGAAACACCATATATTTT